The clone carrying this T cell receptor (beta chain) was seen many times. Its antigen is not identified. V shed 6 bases and J shed 5 bases, with 19 bases lying between them. This CDR3 is built from 16 residues. This entry comes from a study of T cells after yellow fever vaccination. Findings of the study overall: When the response was secondary, it was weaker but reached its peak faster, day 5 versus 15. The study re-detected most primary-vaccination clones after the booster (approximately 96% CD4, roughly 91% CD8). The study noted that FACS-sorted repertoires could contain abundant clonotypes contaminating from the bulk population.

Template switching by 5'RACE produced TCR cDNA, adding a universal primer site and UMIs. TCRdb reanalysed the 5' RACE reads using MiXCR and keeps one entry per CDR3 protein. The table lists 100,000 to 150,000 distinct CDR3 sequences, nearly 7.5% of them singletons. The sample consisted of CD4+ T cells sorted from PBMCs, taken approximately 11 days after the first yellow fever vaccination. This clonotype originated in a man aged 18 to 29 who received the YFV17D yellow fever vaccine. V and J are TRBV12-3 or TRBV12-4 and TRBJ2-2; D is possibly TRBD2 (6 bases). The CDR3 coding sequence is TGTGCCAGCAGGCCCTCGAGCGGGTTTTGGACCGGGGAGCTGTTTTTT. The encoded protein is CASRPSSGFWTGELFF.